The rows below give T cell receptor beta chains drawn from one sample of a study of Graves' ophthalmopathy and Graves' hyperthyroidism. TCRdb recomputed calls from the multiplex PCR reads with MiXCR, one row per CDR3 protein. The sample has over a million distinct CDR3 sequences, 35% to 40% seen once. The sequencing input was peripheral blood or thyroid tissue (not recorded which). All receptors derive from an adult man with Graves' hyperthyroidism. CDR3s include the opening cysteine and the closing phenylalanine or tryptophan. The D gene is left open where the match is weak.

TRBV29-1	TRBD1	TRBJ2-5	CSVRTGTQYF
TRBV10-2	TRBD1	TRBJ1-2	CVSTFGTDYEGYYGYTF
TRBV28	.	TRBJ1-6	CASSLWGTHSPLHF
TRBV30	.	TRBJ2-7	CAWTAGTATYEQYF
TRBV20-1	.	TRBJ1-2	CSARDKGVDGYTF
TRBV5-1	.	TRBJ2-5	CASSQLGSRQETQYF
TRBV29-1	.	TRBJ2-6	CSVGGAGANVLTF
TRBV11-2	TRBD1	TRBJ2-5	CASSPRTGGYFGETQYF
TRBV20-1	TRBD2	TRBJ2-5	CSARGNAGAQETQYF
TRBV24-1	.	TRBJ2-5	CATRARAQETQYF
TRBV10-2	TRBD1	TRBJ1-6	CASREQGVASPLHF
TRBV12-3/TRBV12-4	TRBD1	TRBJ2-6	CASSRTGGGSGANVLTF
TRBV15	TRBD1	TRBJ1-4	CATSRAGGVGEKLFF
TRBV7-2	.	TRBJ1-5	CASSLVVVKANQPQHF
TRBV7-2	TRBD1	TRBJ2-2	CASTKGTGMILRELFF
TRBV2	TRBD1	TRBJ1-6	CASGPRGTGLTLHF
TRBV12-5	.	TRBJ1-1	CASSLKTVNSEAFF
TRBV12-3/TRBV12-4	TRBD2	TRBJ2-5	CASSYSGGREAQYF
TRBV6-5	.	TRBJ2-7	CASSYTPDYEQYF
TRBV7-2	.	TRBJ1-5	CASSLVGQSHQPQHF
TRBV6-5	TRBD2	TRBJ2-7	CASSIAGEREQYF
TRBV20-1	TRBD1	TRBJ1-2	CSATRGLDGYTF
TRBV24-1	TRBD1	TRBJ1-2	CATSRTGDNYGYTF
TRBV11-1	.	TRBJ1-1	CASTYMGGGVMNTEAFF
TRBV11-2	TRBD1	TRBJ2-2	CASSLGTGGVNTGELFF
TRBV5-1	TRBD1	TRBJ1-2	CASTKTGGNYGYTF
TRBV28	TRBD1	TRBJ2-7	CASPPGLGQGSYEQYF
TRBV12-3/TRBV12-4	.	TRBJ1-5	CASTAGGGNQPQHF
TRBV15	.	TRBJ2-6	CATSRERGSGANVLTF
TRBV25-1	TRBD2	TRBJ2-3	CASSAGTSGVGTQYF
TRBV7-3	.	TRBJ1-6	CASREGFDDSPLHF
TRBV24-1	.	TRBJ1-1	CATSDPDAGLAFF
TRBV19	TRBD1	TRBJ1-5	CASSETGRAQHF
TRBV20-1	.	TRBJ1-1	CSASIEARNTEAFF
TRBV29-1	TRBD2	TRBJ2-7	CSVEAYPIAGGAYEQYF
TRBV30	TRBD1	TRBJ1-1	CAWDRGGGTEAFF
TRBV5-4	.	TRBJ1-4	CASNRPNEKLFF
TRBV29-1	.	TRBJ1-2	CSVSGGVLDYGYTF
TRBV6-6	.	TRBJ1-6	CASSDDRPHSPLHF
TRBV7-2	TRBD1	TRBJ1-5	CASSSQGQGPGWPQHF
TRBV2	.	TRBJ1-5	CASSLHSMETQHF
TRBV7-3	.	TRBJ1-2	CASSLHGGTWGGYTF
TRBV7-2	TRBD1	TRBJ2-2	CASSSDRVAGELFF
TRBV28	.	TRBJ2-7	CASTSPGTLYEQYF
TRBV30	.	TRBJ1-1	CASVRVNTEAFF
TRBV19	TRBD1	TRBJ1-6	CASSTGTGPPKSLHF
TRBV10-3	.	TRBJ2-5	CAVSESLRETQYF
TRBV27	TRBD1	TRBJ1-1	CASSLSGDRAGTEAFF
TRBV5-4	.	TRBJ1-2	CASSLVRGADGYTF